The next 13 T cell receptor beta chains were all read from a single sample in a study of untreated major depressive disorder. Here immunoSEQ multiplex PCR was the method, and the copy in TCRdb shows in-frame clones only, minus some. This table has just over 20,000 clones, around 87% appearing once. Sequencing input: CD4+ T cells from PBMCs. The origin of the receptors is a woman under 40 in good health.

The CDR3 is CASGTTSGGEMNEQFF. The CDR3 nucleotides are TGTGCTAGTGGTACTACTAGCGGGGGGGAAATGAATGAGCAGTTCTTC. The chain recombines TRBV12-5 with TRBJ2-1, with 13 bases matching TRBD2. The V and J ends lost 5 bases and 7 bases, in that order; junction bases with no gene match: 8. CDR1 is LGHNT and CDR2 is FRNRAP in the germline V gene. This CDR3 spans 16 amino acids.

This rearrangement joins TRBV6-1 to TRBJ1-2; D is undetermined. Trimming shortened V by 2 bases and J by 7 bases, and 14 bases separated the two germline ends. The V gene's germline CDR1 is MNHNS and CDR2 SASEGT. CDR3 length: 14 amino acids. CDR3 amino acids: CASSESRGSGGYTF. DNA for the CDR3: TGTGCCAGCAGTGAAAGCAGAGGGTCGGGTGGCTACACCTTC.

This chain joins TRBV28 and TRBJ1-2; 9 nucleotides match TRBD1. After removal of 5 bases from V and 4 bases from J, the junction contained 8 bases not matched to a gene. The germline gives CDR1 MDHEN, CDR2 SYDVKM. There are 15 residues in the CDR3. The CDR3 bases are TGTGCCAGCAGTCCACGGGACAGGGAACTCTATGGCTACACCTTC. The encoded protein is CASSPRDRELYGYTF.

The chain combines TRBV9 with TRBJ2-5, with D perhaps given as TRBD1 or TRBD2 (5 bases each). Germline CDR1 is SGDLS and CDR2 is YYNGEE. The V end was cut by 0 bases, the J end by 4 bases, with 7 bases between. The CDR3 covers 13 residues. Written as DNA, the CDR3 is TGTGCCAGCAGCGTAGCTGGGGGAGAGACCCAGTACTTC. Protein product: CASSVAGGETQYF.

The count of this clone is one. The chain recombines TRBV5-1 with TRBJ2-1, with TRBD1 matching 9 bases. After removal of 0 bases from V and 3 bases from J, the junction contained 1 base not matched to a gene. This CDR3 comprises 15 residues. From germline, CDR1 is SGHRS and CDR2 YFSETQ. This CDR3 is CASSLGGQGYNEQFF. The CDR3 DNA is TGCGCCAGCAGCTTGGGGGGACAGGGCTACAATGAGCAGTTCTTC.

The V gene is TRBV2, the J gene TRBJ2-3, with 7 bases lining up with TRBD2. This CDR3 has 16 amino acids. Losses at the gene ends were 3 bases for V and 4 bases for J; bases not matched to a gene: 10. Germline CDR1 and CDR2: SNHLY and FYNNEI. Here the CDR3 DNA reads TGTGCCAGCAGTGAGGGGGACTACTACCGGGCAGATACGCAGTATTTT. The encoded protein is CASSEGDYYRADTQYF.

This chain joins TRBV2 and TRBJ2-3; tentative D call: TRBD2 (5 bases). This CDR3 region has 15 residues. Germline V lookup: CDR1 SNHLY, CDR2 FYNNEI. V was clipped by 5 bases and J by 0 bases, with 12 bases between them. The CDR3 DNA sequence: TGTGCCAGCAGTAACAGCGGCCCTAGCACAGATACGCAGTATTTT. Translating gives CASSNSGPSTDTQYF.

This chain uses TRBV28 with TRBJ2-2; TRBD2 aligns across 13 bases. V was clipped by 8 bases and J by 3 bases; unmatched bases: 21. Germline values: CDR1 MDHEN, CDR2 SYDVKM. This CDR3 comprises 21 residues. The CDR3 sequence is CASGTLWGTGLAGAYTGELFF. CDR3 coding DNA: TGTGCCAGCGGGACCCTTTGGGGTACCGGACTAGCGGGGGCCTACACCGGGGAGCTGTTTTTT.

The V and J genes are TRBV7-9 and TRBJ1-2; 8 bases are a match to TRBD1. CDR1 is SEHNR, CDR2 FQNEAQ, per germline (reference sequence). The CDR3 is 13 amino acids. V dropped 4 bases and J dropped 8; count of bases not matched to a gene: 6. DNA for the CDR3: TGTGCCAGCAGCTGGGACAGGACCGGCGGCTACACCTTC. It specifies CASSWDRTGGYTF. Together with reference TRBV7-9 and TRBJ1-2, the CDR3 gives the full variable domain: DTGVSQNPRHKITKRGQNVTFRCDPISEHNRLYWYRQTLGQGPEFLTYFQNEAQLEKSRLLSDRFSAERPKGSFSTLEIQRTEQGDSAMYLCASSWDRTGGYTFGSGTRLTVV.

The chain recombines TRBV18 with TRBJ1-3; D gene ambiguous. V gave up 0 bases and J gave up 4 bases, with 4 bases separating them. The CDR3 has 13 amino acids. Germline CDR1 KGHSH, CDR2 LQKENI. In DNA, the CDR3 is TGTGCCAGCTCACCACCGGCCGGAAACACCATATATTTT. As protein: CASSPPAGNTIYF.

This chain uses TRBV5-6 with TRBJ1-2, with D tentatively TRBD1 (6 bases). The CDR3 sequence is 15 residues long. In germline, CDR1 is SGHDT, CDR2 YYEEEE. Trimming took 2 bases from V and 2 from J, leaving 13 bases between them. CDR3 amino acids: CASSFRDRKNYGYTF. The CDR3 DNA follows: TGTGCCAGCAGCTTCAGAGACAGGAAAAACTATGGCTACACCTTC.

The V and J genes are TRBV6-1 and TRBJ1-1; tentative D call: TRBD1 (5 bases). The CDR3 loop spans 16 amino acids. Germline CDR1 reads MNHNS; CDR2 reads SASEGT. Trimming stripped 2 bases from V and 1 base from J, with 14 bases between. CDR3 DNA sequence: TGTGCCAGCAGTGAACAGGCAGGGAAAGCGAACACTGAAGCTTTCTTT. This sequence encodes CASSEQAGKANTEAFF.

This chain links TRBV11-3 with TRBJ2-7; D remains ambiguous. Germline CDR1 reads SGHNT; CDR2 reads YENEEA. CDR3 length: 11 amino acids. Deletions cut 1 base from V and 5 bases from J, with 3 bases between. This CDR3 is CASSLGDEQYF. DNA for the CDR3: TGTGCCAGCAGCTTAGGGGACGAGCAGTACTTC.